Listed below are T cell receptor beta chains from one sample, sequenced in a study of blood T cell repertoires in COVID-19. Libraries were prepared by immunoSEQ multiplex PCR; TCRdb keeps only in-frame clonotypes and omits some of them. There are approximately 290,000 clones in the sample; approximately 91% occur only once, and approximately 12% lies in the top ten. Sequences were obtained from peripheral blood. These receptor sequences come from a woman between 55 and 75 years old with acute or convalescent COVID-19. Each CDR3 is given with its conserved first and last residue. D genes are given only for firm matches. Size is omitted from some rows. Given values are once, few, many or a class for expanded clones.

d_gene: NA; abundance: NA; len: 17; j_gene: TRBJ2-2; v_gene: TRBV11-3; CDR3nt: TGTGCCAGCAGCTTAGGCCCCCAGGGTTTAGCCACCGGGGAGCTGTTTTTT; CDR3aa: CASSLGPQGLATGELFF
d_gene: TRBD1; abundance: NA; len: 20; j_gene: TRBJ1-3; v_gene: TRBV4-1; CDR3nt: TGCGCCAGCAGCCGACTCGGACAGGGGCCATGGGGTAACTCTGGAAACACCATATATTTT; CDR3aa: CASSRLGQGPWGNSGNTIYF
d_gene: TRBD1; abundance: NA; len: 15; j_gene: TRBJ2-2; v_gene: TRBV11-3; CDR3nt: TGTGCCAGCAGCTTAGGCGGACAGGGGATAGGGGAGCTGTTTTTT; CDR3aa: CASSLGGQGIGELFF
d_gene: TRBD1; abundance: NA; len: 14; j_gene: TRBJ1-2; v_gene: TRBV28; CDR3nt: TGTGCCAGCAGTCTCGGGACAGGGCTATCCGGCTACACCTTC; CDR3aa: CASSLGTGLSGYTF
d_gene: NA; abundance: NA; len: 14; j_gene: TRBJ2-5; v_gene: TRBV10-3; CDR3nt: TGTGCCATCAGTGCCCCCGAGACCGGGGAGACCCAGTACTTC; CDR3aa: CAISAPETGETQYF
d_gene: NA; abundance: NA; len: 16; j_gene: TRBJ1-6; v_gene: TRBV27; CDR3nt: TGTGCCAGCAGTTTAAGAACGCACAGTCTAAATTCACCCCTCCACTTT; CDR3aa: CASSLRTHSLNSPLHF
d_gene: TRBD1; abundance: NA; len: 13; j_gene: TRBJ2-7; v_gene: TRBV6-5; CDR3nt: TGTGCCACTAAGAAAGACAGGGTCCACGAGCAGTACTTC; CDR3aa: CATKKDRVHEQYF
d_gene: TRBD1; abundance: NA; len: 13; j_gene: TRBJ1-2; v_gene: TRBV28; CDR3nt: TGTGCCAGCAGTTTGGGACAGACCTATGGCTACACCTTC; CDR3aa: CASSLGQTYGYTF
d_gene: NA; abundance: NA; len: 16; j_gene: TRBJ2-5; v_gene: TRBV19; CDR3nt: TGTGCCAGTAGTATAGAGGGGGGAACCCGAAGGGAGACCCAGTACTTC; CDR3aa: CASSIEGGTRRETQYF
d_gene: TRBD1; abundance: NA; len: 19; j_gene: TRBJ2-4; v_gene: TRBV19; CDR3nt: TGTGCCAGTAGTCCCGGCAGGGGGTTGGGGAAGGTGGCCAAAAACATTCAGTACTTC; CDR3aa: CASSPGRGLGKVAKNIQYF
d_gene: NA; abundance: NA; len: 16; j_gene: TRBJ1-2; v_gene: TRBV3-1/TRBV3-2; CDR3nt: TGTGCCAGCAGCCAAGACCCCGGGGGGGTACTGGGGAGCTACACCTTC; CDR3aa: CASSQDPGGVLGSYTF
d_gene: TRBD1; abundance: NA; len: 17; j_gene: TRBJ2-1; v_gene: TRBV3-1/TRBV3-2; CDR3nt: TGTGCCAGCAGCCAAGATCCACCCGGGACAGGGGCCCATGAGCAGTTCTTC; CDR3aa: CASSQDPPGTGAHEQFF
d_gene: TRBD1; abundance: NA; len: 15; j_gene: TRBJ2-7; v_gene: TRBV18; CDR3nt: TGTGCCAGCTCACCACTGGGACAGGGTGGTTACGAGCAGTACTTC; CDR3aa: CASSPLGQGGYEQYF
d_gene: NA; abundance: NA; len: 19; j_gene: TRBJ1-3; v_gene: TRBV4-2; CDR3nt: TGTGCCAGCAGCCCATCAAGGCCTGGGGGCGTAGGGTCTGGAAACACCATATATTTT; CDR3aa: CASSPSRPGGVGSGNTIYF
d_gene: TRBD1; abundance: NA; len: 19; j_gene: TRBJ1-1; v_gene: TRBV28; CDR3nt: TGTGCCAGCAGTTTGAGGGAGGGGTATGTGCGGGACAGGGCAACTGAAGCTTTCTTT; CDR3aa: CASSLREGYVRDRATEAFF
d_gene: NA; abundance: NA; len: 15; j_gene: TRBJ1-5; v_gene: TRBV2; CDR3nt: TGTGCCAGCAGTGTCTTACAACTAAGCAATCAGCCCCAGCATTTT; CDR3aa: CASSVLQLSNQPQHF
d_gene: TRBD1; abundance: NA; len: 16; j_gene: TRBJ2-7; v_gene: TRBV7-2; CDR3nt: TGTGCCAGCAGCTTCCTTCCGGGACAGGGAGGCTACGAGCAGTACTTC; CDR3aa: CASSFLPGQGGYEQYF
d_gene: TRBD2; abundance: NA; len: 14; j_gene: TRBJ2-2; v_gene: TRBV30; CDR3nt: TGTGCCTTGAGGAGCGGGGGGGAGGTCGGGGAGCTGTTTTTT; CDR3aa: CALRSGGEVGELFF
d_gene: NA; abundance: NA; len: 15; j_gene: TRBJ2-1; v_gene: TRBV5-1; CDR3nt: TGCGCCAGCAGCTCCTCTAGCAACTCCTACAATGAGCAGTTCTTC; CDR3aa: CASSSSSNSYNEQFF
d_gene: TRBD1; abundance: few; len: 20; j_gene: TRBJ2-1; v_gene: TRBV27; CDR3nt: TGTGCCAGCAGTTTATACTTCGGGACAGGGGGCTCACTGGGCTACAATGAGCAGTTCTTC; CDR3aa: CASSLYFGTGGSLGYNEQFF